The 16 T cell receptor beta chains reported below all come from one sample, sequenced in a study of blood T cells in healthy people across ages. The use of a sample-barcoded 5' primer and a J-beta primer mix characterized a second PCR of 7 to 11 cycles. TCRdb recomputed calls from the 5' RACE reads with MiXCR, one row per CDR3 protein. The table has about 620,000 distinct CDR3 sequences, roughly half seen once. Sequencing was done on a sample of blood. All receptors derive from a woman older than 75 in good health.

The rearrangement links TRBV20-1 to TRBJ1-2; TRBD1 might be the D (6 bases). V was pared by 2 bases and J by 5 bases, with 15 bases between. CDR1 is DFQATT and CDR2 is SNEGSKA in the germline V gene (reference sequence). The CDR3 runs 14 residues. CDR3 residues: CSARRRGRVYGYTF. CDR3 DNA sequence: TGCAGTGCTAGAAGGCGGGGGCGCGTATATGGCTACACCTTC.

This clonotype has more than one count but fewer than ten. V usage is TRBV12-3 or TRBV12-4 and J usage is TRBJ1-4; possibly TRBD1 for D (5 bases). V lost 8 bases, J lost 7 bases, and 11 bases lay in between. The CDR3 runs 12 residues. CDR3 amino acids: CASDNGAEKLFF. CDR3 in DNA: TGTGCCAGCGATAATGGGGCTGAAAAACTGTTTTTT.

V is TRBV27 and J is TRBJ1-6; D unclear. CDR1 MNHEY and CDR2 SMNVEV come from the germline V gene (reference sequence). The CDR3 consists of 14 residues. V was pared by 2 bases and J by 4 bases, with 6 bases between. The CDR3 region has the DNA TGTGCCAGCAGTTTAACTCAGTATAATTCACCCCTCCACTTT. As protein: CASSLTQYNSPLHF.

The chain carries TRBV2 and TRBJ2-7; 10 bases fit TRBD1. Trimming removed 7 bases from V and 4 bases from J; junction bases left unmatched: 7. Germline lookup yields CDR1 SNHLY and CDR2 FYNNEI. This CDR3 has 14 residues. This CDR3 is CASTKDRGIYEQYF. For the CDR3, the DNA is TGTGCCAGCACGAAGGACAGGGGGATATACGAGCAGTACTTC.

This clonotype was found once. The CDR3 DNA sequence: TGCAGTGCTCCATCAGGGACGGCCAAAAACATTCAGTACTTC. Translating it yields CSAPSGTAKNIQYF. This sequence joins TRBV20-1 and TRBJ2-4, with D perhaps TRBD1 or TRBD2 (5 bases each). This CDR3 is built from 14 residues. V shed 5 bases and J shed 1 base, with 12 bases lying between them. Germline V gene lookup returns CDR1 DFQATT and CDR2 SNEGSKA (reference sequence).

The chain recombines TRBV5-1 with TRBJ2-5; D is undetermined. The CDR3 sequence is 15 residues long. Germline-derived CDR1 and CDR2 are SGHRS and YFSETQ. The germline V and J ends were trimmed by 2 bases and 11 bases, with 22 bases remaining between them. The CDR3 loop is CASSFEAGSYNEQYF. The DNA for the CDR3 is TGCGCCAGCAGCTTTGAAGCAGGCTCCTACAATGAGCAGTACTTC.

CDR3: CASSLGYDGELFF. CDR3 bases: TGCGCCAGCAGCTTGGGGTACGATGGGGAGCTGTTTTTT. The V gene is TRBV5-1, the J gene TRBJ2-2; D remains ambiguous. The length of the CDR3 is 13 residues. CDR1 and CDR2 from the germline V gene are SGHRS and YFSETQ. V was clipped by 0 bases and J by 8 bases, with 8 bases between them.

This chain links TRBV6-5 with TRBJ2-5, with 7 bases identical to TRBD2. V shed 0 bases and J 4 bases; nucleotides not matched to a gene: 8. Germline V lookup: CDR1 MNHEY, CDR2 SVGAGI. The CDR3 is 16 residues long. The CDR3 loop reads CASSYSAGRGRETQYF. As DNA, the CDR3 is TGTGCCAGCAGTTACTCAGCGGGAAGGGGTCGAGAGACCCAGTACTTC.

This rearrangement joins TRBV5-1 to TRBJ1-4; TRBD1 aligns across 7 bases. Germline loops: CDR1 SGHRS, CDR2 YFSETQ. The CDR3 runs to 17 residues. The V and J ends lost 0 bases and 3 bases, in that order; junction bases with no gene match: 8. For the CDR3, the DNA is TGCGCCAGCAGCTTGGGCGTAAGGGGGACAGCTAATGAAAAACTGTTTTTT. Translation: CASSLGVRGTANEKLFF.

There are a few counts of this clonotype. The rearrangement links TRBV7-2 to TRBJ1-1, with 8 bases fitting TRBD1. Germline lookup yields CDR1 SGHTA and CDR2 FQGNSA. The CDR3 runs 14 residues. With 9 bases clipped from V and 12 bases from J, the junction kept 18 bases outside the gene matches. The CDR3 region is CASQGPNQGARTFF. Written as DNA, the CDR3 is TGTGCCAGTCAAGGTCCAAACCAGGGGGCGCGGACTTTCTTT.

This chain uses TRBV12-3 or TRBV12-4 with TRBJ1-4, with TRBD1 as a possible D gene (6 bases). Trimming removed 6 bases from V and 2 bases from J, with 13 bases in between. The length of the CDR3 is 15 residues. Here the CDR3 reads CASRGGPATNEKLFF. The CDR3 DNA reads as TGTGCCAGCAGAGGGGGGCCGGCGACTAATGAAAAACTGTTTTTT.

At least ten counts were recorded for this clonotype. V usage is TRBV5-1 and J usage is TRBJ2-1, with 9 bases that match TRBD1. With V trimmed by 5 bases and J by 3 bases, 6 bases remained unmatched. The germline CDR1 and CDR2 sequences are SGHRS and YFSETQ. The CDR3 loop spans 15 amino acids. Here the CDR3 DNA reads TGCGCCAGCAGTTTAGAGGGACAGGGCTACAATGAGCAGTTCTTC. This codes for CASSLEGQGYNEQFF.

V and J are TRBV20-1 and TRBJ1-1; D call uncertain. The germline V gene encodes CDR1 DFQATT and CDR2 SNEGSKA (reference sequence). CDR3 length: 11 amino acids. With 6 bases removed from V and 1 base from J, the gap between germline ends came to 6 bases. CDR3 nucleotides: TGCAGTGCCAGTCCGAACACTGAAGCTTTCTTT. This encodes CSASPNTEAFF.

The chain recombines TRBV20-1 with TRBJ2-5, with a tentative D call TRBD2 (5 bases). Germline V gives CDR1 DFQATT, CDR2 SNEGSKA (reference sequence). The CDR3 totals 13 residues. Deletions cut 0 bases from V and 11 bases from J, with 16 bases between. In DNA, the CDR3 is TGCAGTGCTAGAGACCAGACGGACTGGGAGCAGTACTTC. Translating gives CSARDQTDWEQYF.

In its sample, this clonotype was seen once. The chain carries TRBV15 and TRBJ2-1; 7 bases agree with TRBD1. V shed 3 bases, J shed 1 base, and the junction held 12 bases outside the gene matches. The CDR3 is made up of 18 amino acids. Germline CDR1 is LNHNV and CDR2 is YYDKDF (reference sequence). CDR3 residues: CATSSTLDRVRSYNEQFF. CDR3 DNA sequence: TGTGCCACCAGCAGTACTCTCGACAGGGTGAGGTCCTACAATGAGCAGTTCTTC.

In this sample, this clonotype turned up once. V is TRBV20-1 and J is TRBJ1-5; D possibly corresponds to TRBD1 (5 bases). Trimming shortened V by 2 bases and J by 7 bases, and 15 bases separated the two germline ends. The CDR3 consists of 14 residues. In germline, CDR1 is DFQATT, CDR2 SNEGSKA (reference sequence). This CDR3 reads CSARPGAVEQPQHF. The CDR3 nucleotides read TGCAGTGCTAGACCCGGGGCGGTTGAACAGCCCCAGCATTTT.